This T cell receptor beta chain was found in a study of patients and donors after allogeneic stem cell transplantation (dated by TCRdb to 2020 to 2021). Spanning cysteine to phenylalanine, the CDR3 consists of 15 amino acids. Only the CDR3 part of the read is kept: 45 bases, read in frame from the first base. CDR1 and CDR2 are read off the germline V gene (reference sequence) as MNHEY and SMNVEV. Trimming costs V 7 bases and J 3 bases, and their ends lie 18 bases apart. The protocol used for the library was RT-PCR. Sequencing relied on a NextSeq 550. TCRdb handled the public reads itself, with Q25 trimming in fastp and clone calling in MiXCR, and kept productive beta chains. Each entry is one CDR3 protein sequence, shown with its most common DNA and genes. A total of 920,000 or so distinct CDR3 sequences appear in this sample, 15% to 20% of them only once. The ten largest make up roughly 6.4% of the sample.

This clonotype was recorded a few times. Its antigen specificity is not known. Base quality data are lacking; no much larger clone is found one base away. The V and J segments used are TRBV27 and TRBJ1-1; TRBD1 is a possible D gene, resting on 6 matching bases. Sequenced sample: blood, either unsorted or a sorted T cell fraction (not recorded which). This TCR came from a human donor who was either an allogeneic HSCT recipient or a stem cell or donor lymphocyte infusion donor (not recorded which). It is not recorded whose cells these are; they may come from a transplant donor. The CDR3 corresponds to CASMTFETGYTEAFF. In nucleotide form, the sequence is TGTGCCAGCATGACGTTCGAGACAGGATACACTGAAGCTTTCTTT.